What follows describes a single T cell receptor beta chain. Antigen unknown. The sample comes from a study of CD8 T cells in ankylosing spondylitis. Overall study results and limits: Characteristic, it appeared, of ankylosing spondylitis blood was a TCR beta motif of seven or eight highly homologous variants. Significant enrichment of disease-linked clones was reported in matched ankylosing spondylitis synovial fluid.

Germline V CDR1 and CDR2: SEHNR, FQNEAQ (reference sequence). Losses at the gene ends were 5 bases for V and 4 bases for J; bases not matched to a gene: 9. The CDR3 runs to 16 residues. TCRdb reanalysed the 5' RACE reads using MiXCR and keeps one entry per CDR3 protein. This table holds around 770,000 distinct CDR3 sequences, under 20% found once. This rearrangement joins TRBV7-9 to TRBJ1-1; 11 bases are shared with TRBD1. The sequencing input was blood, either unsorted or a sorted T cell fraction (not recorded which). The receptor comes from a male donor with ankylosing spondylitis. The chain's CDR3 is CASSRGQGALGTEAFF. The DNA of the CDR3 is TGTGCCAGCAGCCGCGGACAGGGGGCATTGGGCACTGAAGCTTTCTTT. Full variable domain (missing parts from reference TRBV7-9 and TRBJ1-1): DTGVSQNPRHKITKRGQNVTFRCDPISEHNRLYWYRQTLGQGPEFLTYFQNEAQLEKSRLLSDRFSAERPKGSFSTLEIQRTEQGDSAMYLCASSRGQGALGTEAFFGQGTRLTVV.